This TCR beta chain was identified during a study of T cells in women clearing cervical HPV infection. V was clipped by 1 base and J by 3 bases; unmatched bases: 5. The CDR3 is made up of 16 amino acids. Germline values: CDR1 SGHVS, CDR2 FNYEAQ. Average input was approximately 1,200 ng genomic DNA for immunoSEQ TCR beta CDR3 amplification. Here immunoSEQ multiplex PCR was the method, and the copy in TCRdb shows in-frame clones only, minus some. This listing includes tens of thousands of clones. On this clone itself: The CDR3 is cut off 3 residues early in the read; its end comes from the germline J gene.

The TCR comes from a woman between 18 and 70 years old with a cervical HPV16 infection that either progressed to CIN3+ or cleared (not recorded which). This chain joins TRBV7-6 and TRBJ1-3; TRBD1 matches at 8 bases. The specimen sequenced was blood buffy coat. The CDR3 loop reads CASSLGEGQGGNTIYF. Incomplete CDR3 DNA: TGTGCCAGCAGCTTAGGGGAAGGACAGGGTGGAAACACC.